Listed here are 29 T cell receptor beta chains from one sample, sequenced in a study of T cells in women clearing cervical HPV infection. Clones were sequenced by immunoSEQ multiplex PCR, and TCRdb holds only the in-frame ones, with some missing. This sample carries under 50,000 clones, with around 5.8% going to the ten biggest clones. Sequenced material: blood buffy coat. The receptors originated from a woman between 18 and 75 years old with a cervical HPV16 infection that either progressed to CIN3+ or cleared (not recorded which).

For this clone: The CDR3 extends 3 residues past the end of the read, so its final part is completed from the germline J gene. The chain is built from TRBV2 and TRBJ1-2; D might be TRBD1 (5 bases). Germline CDR1 SNHLY, CDR2 FYNNEI. The CDR3 covers 15 residues. The CDR3 bases that were read are TGTGCCAGCCTGGAGACTAGCGGGAGGGCGGGGGAC. It translates to CASLETSGRAGD. The CDR3, in full, reads CASLETSGRAGDYTF.

Notes on this clone: The read ends 3 residues before the CDR3 terminus; that terminus is restored from the germline J gene. The genes are TRBV7-8 and TRBJ1-1, with TRBD1 matching over 8 bases. Trimming cost V 5 bases and J 5 bases; bases outside gene matches: 4. The CDR3 runs 13 residues. Germline values: CDR1 SGHVS, CDR2 FQNEAQ. The CDR3 bases that were read are TGTGCCAGCAGCAGCGGACAGGGAACTGAA. This encodes CASSSGQGTE. The whole CDR3 region reads CASSSGQGTEAFF.

Of note for this clone: Sequencing ends 3 residues short of the CDR3 end; the germline J gene provides the rest. The rearrangement uses TRBV5-1 and TRBJ1-1, with D possibly matching TRBD1 (5 bases). Looked up from germline, CDR1 is SGHRS and CDR2 is YFSETQ. Trimming shortened V by 3 bases and J by 0 bases, and 6 bases separated the two germline ends. The CDR3 consists of 13 residues. The CDR3 DNA, read in part, is TGCGCCAGCAGCTGGGGGGTGAACACTGAA. Amino acid sequence: CASSWGVNTE. The CDR3 reads in full as CASSWGVNTEAFF.

As regards this clone: The read falls 3 residues short of the CDR3 end, and the missing part is taken from the germline J gene. V usage is TRBV29-1 and J usage is TRBJ2-1; D is unresolved. The CDR3 covers 12 residues. Trimming shortened V by 3 bases and J by 8 bases, and 11 bases separated the two germline ends. CDR1 and CDR2 (germline): SQVTM, ANQGSEA. Partial CDR3 DNA: TGCAGCGTTGAGGTCTCGGGTGATGAG. It yields the protein CSVEVSGDE. The CDR3 in its entirety is CSVEVSGDEQFF.

For this clone: The read gets to within 3 residues of the CDR3 end, and the germline J gene fills in the rest. The rearrangement links TRBV5-4 to TRBJ2-4; D may be TRBD1 (5 bases). V shed 2 bases and J shed 8 bases, with 8 bases lying between them. Germline-derived CDR1 and CDR2 are SGHNT and YYREEE (reference sequence). This CDR3 has 12 amino acids. CDR3 residues: CASSFGADIQYF. The sequenced CDR3 bases are TGTGCCAGCAGCTTTGGGGCGGACATT.

To note about this clone: Read sequence stops 3 residues before the CDR3 end, and the germline J gene provides the missing end. The V and J genes are TRBV20-1 and TRBJ2-3, with 7 bases that match TRBD1. This CDR3 comprises 19 residues. Per germline, CDR1 DFQATT and CDR2 SNEGSKA (reference sequence). V shed 4 bases and J 0 bases; nucleotides not matched to a gene: 19. Here the CDR3 reads CSANRDSGGLHPSTDTQYF. CDR3 DNA (partial): TGCAGTGCTAACCGGGACAGCGGAGGTCTTCACCCTAGCACAGATACG.

Of note for this clone: The CDR3 end is not reached by the read, which stops 3 residues before it; the germline J gene fills it in. The V gene is TRBV5-5, the J gene TRBJ2-4; 8 bases line up with TRBD1. The CDR3 extends over 15 amino acids. The germline V gene has CDR1 SGHKS and CDR2 YYEKEE (reference sequence). The ends lost 2 bases at V and 5 bases at J; junction bases unmatched: 6. Partial CDR3 DNA: TGTGCCAGCAGCTTTCAGGGGGCTGCGGAAAACATT. Its protein product is CASSFQGAAENI. The full CDR3 sequence reads CASSFQGAAENIQYF.

Turning to this clone: The CDR3 goes on 3 residues after the read ends, and that part is filled in from the germline J gene. The chain combines TRBV7-3 with TRBJ2-1; 9 nucleotides agree with TRBD2. The length of the CDR3 is 15 residues. Germline-derived CDR1 and CDR2 are SGHTA and FQGTGA. Unmatched junction bases numbered 3, after V lost 4 bases and J lost 2 bases. CDR3 protein: CASSSASGTYNEQFF. CDR3 DNA (partial): TGTGCCAGCAGCTCGGCTAGCGGGACCTACAATGAG.

Points on this clone: The read terminates 3 residues ahead of where the CDR3 ends, so the germline J gene completes it. The chain employs TRBV5-1 and TRBJ2-4, with a weak D call TRBD2 (6 bases). Trimming took off 1 base at V and 9 bases at J, with 11 bases between the two ends. CDR1 and CDR2 (germline): SGHRS, YFSETQ. The CDR3 runs 13 residues. The covered CDR3 bases are TGCGCCAGCAGCTTGTATTCCGGGGGCATT. Protein: CASSLYSGGI. In full, the CDR3 is CASSLYSGGIQYF.

As regards this clone: The read falls 3 residues short of the CDR3 end, and the missing part is taken from the germline J gene. This sequence joins TRBV30 and TRBJ1-2; D possibly corresponds to TRBD1 (6 bases). The V gene lost 2 bases and the J gene lost 4 bases, with 14 bases spanning the gap. The germline V gene encodes CDR1 GTSNPN and CDR2 SVGIG (reference sequence). The CDR3 runs to 14 residues. Here the CDR3 reads CAWSPGQGSYGYTF. The sequenced CDR3 bases are TGTGCCTGGAGTCCCGGCCAGGGGAGCTATGGC.

In the case of this clone: The CDR3 end falls 3 residues outside the read, so it is completed with the germline J gene. The gene calls are TRBV4-1 and TRBJ2-3; D gene ambiguous. Germline values: CDR1 MGHRA, CDR2 YSYEKL. V dropped 1 base and J dropped 6 bases, with 5 bases sitting between them. This CDR3 comprises 12 residues. The CDR3 sequence: CASSQASDTQYF. CDR3 DNA, as far as it was read: TGCGCCAGCAGCCAAGCTTCGGATACG.

To note about this clone: From the germline J gene comes the end of the CDR3, since the read stops 3 residues before it. This rearrangement joins TRBV5-1 to TRBJ2-5, with TRBD2 as a possible D gene (6 bases). The ends were cut back, 1 base at V and 4 bases at J, with 11 bases in the middle. Germline V lookup: CDR1 SGHRS, CDR2 YFSETQ. The CDR3 consists of 14 residues. The sequenced CDR3 bases are TGCGCCAGCAGCTTGACTAGCACCGGAGAGACC. Protein product: CASSLTSTGET. Given in full, the CDR3 is CASSLTSTGETQYF.

Concerning this clone itself: The sequence runs out 3 residues before the end of the CDR3; the remainder is reconstructed from the germline J gene. J is TRBJ2-5 and V is TRBV5-1, with 7 bases fitting TRBD2. The CDR3 has 16 residues. J was trimmed by 1 base and V by 0 bases; bases with no gene match: 6. Germline values: CDR1 SGHRS, CDR2 YFSETQ. CDR3 region: CASSLGLAALQETQYF. The sequenced CDR3 bases are TGCGCCAGCAGCTTGGGGCTAGCGGCCCTCCAAGAGACC.

Of note for this clone: Sequencing ends 3 residues short of the CDR3 end; the germline J gene provides the rest. This chain connects TRBV30 to TRBJ1-5; 8 bases are shared with TRBD1. With V trimmed by 4 bases and J by 7 bases, 15 bases remained unmatched. CDR3 length: 16 amino acids. The germline CDR1 and CDR2 sequences are GTSNPN and SVGIG (reference sequence). The sequenced part of the CDR3 DNA is TGTGCCTGGAACTCCCAGGCAGCAGGGGGCGGACAGCCC. Translated: CAWNSQAAGGGQP. The whole CDR3 is CAWNSQAAGGGQPQHF.

With respect to this clone: The DNA ends 3 residues before the CDR3 does, and the rest of the CDR3 is filled in from the germline J gene. The chain combines TRBV29-1 with TRBJ1-2, with D possibly matching TRBD1 (6 bases). The CDR3 contains 14 residues. Trimming left V 3 bases short and J 2 bases short, with 13 bases between. Germline V gene sequence: CDR1 SQVTM, CDR2 ANQGSEA. The covered CDR3 bases are TGCAGCGTTGATCACAGGGATCGCAACTATGGC. Translated, it gives CSVDHRDRNYG. The complete CDR3 protein is CSVDHRDRNYGYTF.

About this clone: The read comes to an end 3 residues before the CDR3 does, leaving the germline J gene to fill in the end. The V and J genes are TRBV7-8 and TRBJ2-7; D remains ambiguous. V lost 4 bases to trimming and J lost 3 bases, with 10 bases between them. This CDR3 region has 13 residues. The germline V gene has CDR1 SGHVS and CDR2 FQNEAQ. The CDR3 sequence is CASSSSPGYEQYF. The sequenced CDR3 bases are TGTGCCAGCAGCTCCTCCCCCGGCTACGAG.

Concerning this clone: The read falls 3 residues short of the CDR3 end, and the missing part is taken from the germline J gene. J is TRBJ2-5 and V is TRBV12-5; 10 nucleotides match TRBD1. The germline V gene encodes CDR1 LGHNT and CDR2 FRNRAP. This CDR3 has 17 residues. The ends lost 2 bases at V and 5 bases at J; junction bases unmatched: 11. This chain's CDR3 is CASGLTASTGGRETQYF. CDR3 DNA, as far as it was read: TGTGCTAGTGGTTTGACCGCGTCGACAGGGGGCCGGGAGACC.

For this clone: The read comes to an end 3 residues before the CDR3 does, leaving the germline J gene to fill in the end. V gene TRBV5-1 combines with J gene TRBJ2-1; 7 bases are a match to TRBD2. Germline-derived CDR1 and CDR2 are SGHRS and YFSETQ. Trimming removed 0 bases from V and 3 bases from J; junction bases left unmatched: 3. The CDR3 extends over 15 amino acids. Incomplete CDR3 DNA: TGCGCCAGCAGCTTGGGGCTAGCGGTCTACAATGAG. It codes for CASSLGLAVYNE. The CDR3 in full is CASSLGLAVYNEQFF.

In the case of this clone: A junction end diverges from the germline sequence, so it may reflect a read error. The read ends 3 residues before the CDR3 terminus; that terminus is restored from the germline J gene. The genes are TRBV7-9 and TRBJ2-7; TRBD1 matches at 7 bases. The CDR3 covers 13 residues. Looked up from germline, CDR1 is SEHNR and CDR2 is FQNEAQ (reference sequence). CDR3 in amino acids: CSSSAQGAYEQYF. Partial CDR3 DNA: TGTTCCAGCAGCGCGCAGGGGGCCTACGAG.

About this clone: The DNA ends 3 residues before the CDR3 does, and the rest of the CDR3 is filled in from the germline J gene. The chain uses TRBV5-1 and TRBJ1-4; D perhaps matches TRBD1 (5 bases). Germline V gene lookup returns CDR1 SGHRS and CDR2 YFSETQ. The length of the CDR3 is 14 residues. The sequenced part of the CDR3 DNA is TGCGCCAGCAGACAGGTCTCTGGGGCCAACGTA. Protein sequence: CASRQVSGANV. The CDR3 as a whole reads CASRQVSGANVLFF.

About this clone: The CDR3 extends 3 residues past the end of the read, so its final part is completed from the germline J gene. The gene calls are TRBV5-1 and TRBJ2-2; 8 bases map to TRBD2. Germline values: CDR1 SGHRS, CDR2 YFSETQ. The length of the CDR3 is 16 residues. J was trimmed by 6 bases and V by 4 bases; bases with no gene match: 11. The sequenced CDR3 bases are TGCGCCAGCAGCGTCCAAGCGGGAGAAGCGGCCGGGGAG. This gives the protein CASSVQAGEAAGE. The CDR3 in its entirety is CASSVQAGEAAGELFF.

On this clone itself: The read terminates 3 residues ahead of where the CDR3 ends, so the germline J gene completes it. This chain joins TRBV7-8 and TRBJ2-3, with a weak D call TRBD1 (6 bases). The germline V gene encodes CDR1 SGHVS and CDR2 FQNEAQ. This CDR3 has 13 residues. Trimming pared 0 bases from V and 8 bases from J, leaving 9 bases between. The CDR3 sequence: CASSLAGAGTQYF. The part of the CDR3 DNA that was read is TGTGCCAGCAGCTTAGCGGGGGCGGGTACG.

On this clone: The CDR3 end lies 3 residues beyond the end of the read and is filled in from the germline J gene. This sequence joins TRBV5-1 and TRBJ2-1; 12 bases are a match to TRBD2. The CDR3 runs to 17 residues. Germline V lookup: CDR1 SGHRS, CDR2 YFSETQ. V shed 0 bases and J 9 bases; nucleotides not matched to a gene: 10. CDR3 sequence: CASSLAGLAGGPGEQFF. The DNA read from the CDR3 is TGCGCCAGCAGCTTGGCCGGGCTAGCGGGAGGGCCCGGTGAG.

As concerns this clone: The CDR3 is cut off 3 residues early in the read; its end comes from the germline J gene. The rearrangement uses TRBV18 and TRBJ1-1; 7 bases line up with TRBD1. With 3 bases clipped from V and 7 bases from J, the junction kept 11 bases outside the gene matches. CDR1 is KGHSH, CDR2 LQKENI, per germline. The CDR3 covers 15 residues. The part of the CDR3 DNA that was read is TGTGCCAGCTCACCGGGACAGTGGGGAACAGGTGAA. This gives the protein CASSPGQWGTGE. The CDR3 in its entirety is CASSPGQWGTGEAFF.

Comments on this clone: The read gets to within 3 residues of the CDR3 end, and the germline J gene fills in the rest. The chain joins TRBV11-3 to TRBJ1-2; 8 positions agree with TRBD1. Trimming at V came to 1 base and at J to 4 bases, leaving 5 bases not matched to a gene. Germline V gene sequence: CDR1 SGHNT, CDR2 YENEEA. The CDR3 spans 15 residues. Incomplete CDR3 DNA: TGTGCCAGCAGCTTAGGCCGACAGGGGCCCTATGGC. Translated, it gives CASSLGRQGPYG. The whole CDR3 sequence is CASSLGRQGPYGYTF.

Remarks on this clone: The DNA ends 3 residues before the CDR3 does, and the rest of the CDR3 is filled in from the germline J gene. This sequence joins TRBV7-9 and TRBJ2-2; 9 bases are a match to TRBD1. Germline assignment: CDR1 SEHNR and CDR2 FQNEAQ (reference sequence). The CDR3 has 15 amino acids. J was trimmed by 7 bases and V by 5 bases; bases with no gene match: 8. CDR3 bases read: TGTGCCAGCAGCCTAGGGACAGGGACGAACGGGGAG. This gives the protein CASSLGTGTNGE. The whole CDR3 region reads CASSLGTGTNGELFF.

In regard to this clone: From the germline J gene comes the end of the CDR3, since the read stops 3 residues before it. The chain couples TRBV30 to TRBJ2-2; TRBD1 aligns across 9 bases. The CDR3 is 15 amino acids. Germline loops: CDR1 GTSNPN, CDR2 SVGIG (reference sequence). Germline trimming cut 2 bases from V and 4 bases from J; bases unmatched to any gene: 5. The CDR3 DNA, read in part, is TGTGCCTGGAGTACGGGACAGGGCTTCACCGGGGAG. The encoded protein is CAWSTGQGFTGE. The whole CDR3 sequence is CAWSTGQGFTGELFF.

A note on this clone: The read halts 3 residues ahead of the CDR3 end, with the missing end drawn from the germline J gene. V gene TRBV28 combines with J gene TRBJ2-1; TRBD2 might be the D (5 bases). V gave up 7 bases and J gave up 0 bases, with 16 bases separating them. There are 16 residues in the CDR3. The germline gives CDR1 MDHEN, CDR2 SYDVKM. CDR3 sequence reads: CASTNERMGSYNEQFF. The CDR3 DNA, read in part, is TGTGCCAGCACTAACGAGCGGATGGGCTCCTACAATGAG.

Of note for this clone: The missing CDR3 end, 3 residues past where the read stops, is filled in from the germline J gene. The chain carries TRBV2 and TRBJ1-1, with TRBD1 as a possible D gene (5 bases). This CDR3 has 16 amino acids. V lost 2 bases to trimming and J lost 0 bases, with 13 bases between them. CDR1 and CDR2 (germline): SNHLY, FYNNEI. CDR3 DNA, as far as it was read: TGTGCCAGCAGTGAATATTGGCAGGGAATGAACACTGAA. Translating it yields CASSEYWQGMNTE. The full CDR3 protein is CASSEYWQGMNTEAFF.